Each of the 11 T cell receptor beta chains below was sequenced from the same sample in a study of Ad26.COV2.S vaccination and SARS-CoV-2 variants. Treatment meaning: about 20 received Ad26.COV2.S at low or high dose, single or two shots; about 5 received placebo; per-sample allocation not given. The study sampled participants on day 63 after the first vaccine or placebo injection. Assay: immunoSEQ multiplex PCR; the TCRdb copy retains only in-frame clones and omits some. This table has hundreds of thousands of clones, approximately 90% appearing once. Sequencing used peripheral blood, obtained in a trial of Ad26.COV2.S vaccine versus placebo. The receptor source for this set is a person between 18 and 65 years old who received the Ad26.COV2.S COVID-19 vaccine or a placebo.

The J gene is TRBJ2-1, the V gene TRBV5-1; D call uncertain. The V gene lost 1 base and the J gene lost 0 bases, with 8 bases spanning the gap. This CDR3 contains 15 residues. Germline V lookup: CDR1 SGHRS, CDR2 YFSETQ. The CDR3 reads CASSLPSYSYNEQFF. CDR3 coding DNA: TGCGCCAGCAGCTTGCCATCCTACTCCTACAATGAGCAGTTCTTC.

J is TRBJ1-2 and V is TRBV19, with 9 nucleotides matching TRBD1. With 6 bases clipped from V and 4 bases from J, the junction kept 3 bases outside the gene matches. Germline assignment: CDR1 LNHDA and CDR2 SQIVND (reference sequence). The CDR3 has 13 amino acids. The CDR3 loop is CASSPDRGYGYTF. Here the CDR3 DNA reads TGTGCCAGTAGCCCGGACAGGGGCTATGGCTACACCTTC.

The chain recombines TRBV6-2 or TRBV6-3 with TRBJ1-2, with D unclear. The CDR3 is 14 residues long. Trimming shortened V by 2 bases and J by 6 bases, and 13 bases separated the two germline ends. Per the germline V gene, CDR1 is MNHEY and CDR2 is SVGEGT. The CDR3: CASSYEARANGYTF. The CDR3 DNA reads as TGTGCCAGCAGTTACGAAGCCCGGGCGAATGGCTACACCTTC.

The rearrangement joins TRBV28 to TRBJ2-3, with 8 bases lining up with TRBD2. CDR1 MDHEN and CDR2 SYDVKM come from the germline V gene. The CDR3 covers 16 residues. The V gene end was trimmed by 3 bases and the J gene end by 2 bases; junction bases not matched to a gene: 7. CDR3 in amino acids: CASSFGLAGNTDTQYF. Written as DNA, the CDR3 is TGTGCCAGCAGTTTCGGCCTAGCGGGCAACACAGATACGCAGTATTTT.

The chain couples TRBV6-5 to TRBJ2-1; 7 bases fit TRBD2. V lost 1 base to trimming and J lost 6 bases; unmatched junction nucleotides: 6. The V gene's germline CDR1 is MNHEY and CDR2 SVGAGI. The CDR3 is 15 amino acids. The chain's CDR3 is CASSYLRWEGNEQFF. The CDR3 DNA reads TGTGCCAGCAGTTACTTAAGATGGGAGGGCAATGAGCAGTTCTTC.

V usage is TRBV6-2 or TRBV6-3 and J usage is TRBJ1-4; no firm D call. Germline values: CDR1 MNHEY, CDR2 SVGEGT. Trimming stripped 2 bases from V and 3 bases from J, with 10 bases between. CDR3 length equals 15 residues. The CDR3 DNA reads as TGTGCCAGCAGTTACCCAGGAATCTCTAATGAAAAACTGTTTTTT. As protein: CASSYPGISNEKLFF.

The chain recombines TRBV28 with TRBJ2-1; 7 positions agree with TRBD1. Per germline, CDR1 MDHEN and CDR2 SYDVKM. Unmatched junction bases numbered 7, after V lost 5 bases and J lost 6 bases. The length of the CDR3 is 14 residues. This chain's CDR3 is CASSTPTGRNEQFF. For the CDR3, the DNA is TGTGCCAGCAGTACTCCGACAGGGCGCAATGAGCAGTTCTTC.

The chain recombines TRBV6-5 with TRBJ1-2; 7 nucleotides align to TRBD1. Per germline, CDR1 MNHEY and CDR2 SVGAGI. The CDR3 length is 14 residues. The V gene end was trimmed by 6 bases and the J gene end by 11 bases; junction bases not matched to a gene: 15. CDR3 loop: CASSLREGAALYTF. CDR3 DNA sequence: TGTGCCAGCAGCTTACGGGAGGGGGCTGCGCTTTACACCTTC.

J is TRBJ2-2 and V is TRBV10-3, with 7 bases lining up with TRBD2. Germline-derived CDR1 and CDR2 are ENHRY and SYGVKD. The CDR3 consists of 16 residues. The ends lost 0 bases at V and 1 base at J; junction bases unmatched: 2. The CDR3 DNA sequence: TGTGCCATCAGTGAGTCAGCGGGGAGGAACACCGGGGAGCTGTTTTTT. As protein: CAISESAGRNTGELFF.

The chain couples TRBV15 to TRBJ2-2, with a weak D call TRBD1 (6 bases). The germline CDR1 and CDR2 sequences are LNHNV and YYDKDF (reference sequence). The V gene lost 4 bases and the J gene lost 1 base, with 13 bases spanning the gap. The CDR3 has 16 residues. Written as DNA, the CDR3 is TGTGCCACCAGCACTACCCGGGACATGAACACCGGGGAGCTGTTTTTT. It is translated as CATSTTRDMNTGELFF.

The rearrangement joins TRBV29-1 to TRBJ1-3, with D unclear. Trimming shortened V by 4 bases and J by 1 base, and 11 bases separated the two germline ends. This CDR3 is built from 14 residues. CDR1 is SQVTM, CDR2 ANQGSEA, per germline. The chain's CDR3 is CSVVRDTSGNTIYF. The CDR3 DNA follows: TGCAGCGTTGTGAGAGATACTTCTGGAAACACCATATATTTT.